A single sample is the source of the 7 T cell receptor beta chains below, sequenced in a study of T cell changes during pregnancy in multiple sclerosis. Clones were read by immunoSEQ multiplex PCR, and TCRdb kept only the in-frame ones, dropping some. The table records about 80,000 clones, roughly 91% of them present only once. Sequenced material: peripheral blood, taken after pregnancy. The receptors here all came from a female donor in good health, enrolled as a control in a pregnancy study.

In its sample, this clone was seen once. V and J are TRBV19 and TRBJ1-5, with D tentatively TRBD1 (6 bases). Germline values: CDR1 LNHDA, CDR2 SQIVND (reference sequence). CDR3 length: 14 residues. Trimming removed 4 bases at V and 5 bases at J, with 12 bases between. This CDR3 reads CASSSQPGDQPQHF. The CDR3 DNA is TGTGCCAGTAGTAGCCAACCAGGGGATCAGCCCCAGCATTTT. Variable domain in full (rest from reference TRBV19 and TRBJ1-5): DGGITQSPKYLFRKEGQNVTLSCEQNLNHDAMYWYRQDPGQGLRLIYYSQIVNDFQKGDIAEGYSVSREKKESFPLTVTSAQKNPTAFYLCASSSQPGDQPQHFGDGTRLSIL.

This chain's CDR3 is CASSPPLKVGETQYF. For the CDR3, the DNA is TGTGCCAGCTCACCGCCCCTGAAGGTCGGGGAGACCCAGTACTTC. The chain has TRBV18 and TRBJ2-5; D remains ambiguous. CDR1 is KGHSH and CDR2 is LQKENI in the germline V gene. The CDR3 is 15 residues long. The germline V and J ends were trimmed by 3 bases and 5 bases, with 16 bases remaining between them.

The rearrangement uses TRBV15 and TRBJ1-3; the D is unclear. The V gene's germline CDR1 is LNHNV and CDR2 YYDKDF (reference sequence). The length of the CDR3 is 15 residues. Trimming cost V 5 bases and J 0 bases, with 11 bases left between them. CDR3 in amino acids: CATSPAAGSGNTIYF. CDR3 sequence (DNA): TGTGCCACCAGCCCGGCTGCGGGCTCTGGAAACACCATATATTTT.

This clone occurred once. This rearrangement joins TRBV6-5 to TRBJ2-7, with TRBD1 identical over 8 bases. The CDR3 loop spans 14 amino acids. The V and J ends lost 5 bases and 2 bases, in that order; junction bases with no gene match: 5. The V gene's germline CDR1 is MNHEY and CDR2 SVGAGI. This CDR3 is CASSVKQGAYEQYF. The CDR3 DNA reads TGTGCCAGCAGTGTCAAACAGGGGGCCTACGAGCAGTACTTC.

The chain combines TRBV19 with TRBJ2-3; TRBD1 aligns across 7 bases. Germline-derived CDR1 and CDR2 are LNHDA and SQIVND (reference sequence). CDR3 size: 13 residues. V was clipped by 1 base and J by 8 bases; unmatched bases: 3. CDR3: CASSIGGGSTQYF. The CDR3 coding sequence is TGTGCCAGTAGTATAGGAGGGGGCAGTACGCAGTATTTT. Full variable domain (rest looked up from reference TRBV19 and TRBJ2-3): DGGITQSPKYLFRKEGQNVTLSCEQNLNHDAMYWYRQDPGQGLRLIYYSQIVNDFQKGDIAEGYSVSREKKESFPLTVTSAQKNPTAFYLCASSIGGGSTQYFGPGTRLTVL.

The chain joins TRBV28 to TRBJ2-7; 16 bases align to TRBD2. The CDR3 runs to 18 residues. Germline V lookup: CDR1 MDHEN, CDR2 SYDVKM. V was pared by 7 bases and J by 5 bases, with 14 bases of the junction left unmatched. CDR3 residues: CASNSEPGLAGGPHEQYF. In nucleotides, the CDR3 is TGTGCCAGCAACTCGGAACCGGGACTAGCGGGAGGGCCCCACGAGCAGTACTTC.

This rearrangement joins TRBV30 to TRBJ1-1, with D perhaps TRBD1 (5 bases). Germline V gives CDR1 GTSNPN, CDR2 SVGIG (reference sequence). V was shortened by 2 bases and J by 6 bases, with 16 bases between the two germline ends. The CDR3 loop spans 14 amino acids. In nucleotides, the CDR3 is TGTGCCTGGAGTCATAAGCAGGGCAAGGCTGAAGCTTTCTTT. Its translation is CAWSHKQGKAEAFF.